The sequence of this T cell receptor beta chain was determined in a study of PD-L1 blockade in urothelial cancer (dated by TCRdb to 2016 to 2017). With regard to the full study: Every patient began therapy at some point between 2013 and 2015 and was given atezolizumab 1,200 mg intravenously every 3 weeks. An ECOG performance status of 0 or 1 was recorded for the patients, and 0 to 3 prior chemotherapy regimens had been received by the patients. Under 30 patients had pretreatment blood TCR-seq, some 25 had at least one posttreatment blood collection, and some 25 had tumor TCR-seq. About 85% of the roughly 30 patients were males with bladder-origin urothelial cancer, and about 65% of the roughly 30 reported a prior smoking history. The study was an exploratory multi-omic analysis of somatic, immune and clinical correlates of response to PD-L1 blockade with atezolizumab in urothelial cancer. TCR sequencing covered pretreatment tumor samples and matched, serially collected peripheral blood taken before and after atezolizumab treatment. Several patients achieved durable clinical benefit and 20 did not. Durable clinical benefit was defined as a progression-free survival longer than 6 months, and TCR features were additionally tested against progression-free survival and overall survival. Blood samples were analyzed 3 weeks after the start of treatment (second dose) and 6 weeks after the start of treatment. In the same patients, pretreatment tumors underwent whole exome sequencing and RNA sequencing in addition to TCR sequencing. Blood samples gave median yields of about 140,000 T cells and more than 80,000 unique TCRs, along with a median clonality of about 0.084. Study-wide findings and limitations: Among patients with durable benefit, tumor-associated TCR clones showed greater expansion in peripheral blood 3 weeks after treatment started (n ≈ 22, p = 0.022). Because the sample size was small (n ≈ 27) and many exploratory analyses were performed, the results are intended to be hypothesis-generating. A pretreatment peripheral blood TCR clonality below the median was linked to improved progression-free and overall survival.

There are 15 amino acids in the CDR3, from cysteine to phenylalanine inclusive. Just CDR3 DNA is preserved here, 45 bases in frame from base 1. Unmatched junction bases come to 6, with V trimmed by 3 bases and J by 6 bases. Looking up the germline V gene yields CDR1 SNHLY and CDR2 FYNNEI. The time point label on this specimen signifies: peripheral blood 6 weeks after treatment start. A cohort of approximately 31 patients with locally advanced or metastatic urothelial carcinoma, treated at Memorial Sloan Kettering on a trial protocol, was included. Peripheral blood mononuclear cells were collected pretreatment and during treatment, with between 1 and 8 total time points obtained per patient. The Qiagen DNeasy Blood extraction kit was used to purify genomic DNA from total PBMCs and from tumor samples. PBMCs were collected pretreatment and during treatment and were isolated and stored as previously described.

To estimate absolute template abundance from read counts, synthetic TCR analog templates were spiked into each PCR. Using the immunoSEQ assay, TCRbeta CDR3 regions were amplified from genomic DNA with bias-controlled V and J gene primers. Sequencing of rearranged TCRbeta segments was performed at approximately 20X coverage. The study's processing was this. Sequencing errors were corrected by clustering, and CDR3s were annotated against IMGT so that V, D and J genes could be assigned. Downstream analyses used only productive TCRbeta rearrangements, leaving out any out-of-frame or stop-codon sequences. To compute clonality, Shannon entropy was normalized by the log of the number of unique productive sequences and then subtracted from one. Clones differing between time points or between blood and tumor were identified using Fisher's exact test with Benjamini-Hochberg correction, with an adjusted p below 0.01 applied as the threshold. TCRdb took over this immuneACCESS table, retaining in-frame rearrangements with V and J assigned. Such tables are incomplete; in checked studies, under half of the missing clones stem from an unresolved V gene, and the remainder is unexplained. V, J and clone size derive from that table, while D and trimming were established from the DNA sequence. In all, the sample holds about 41,000 clones, and about 88% of those were seen once. Over 2.5% of the sample comes from the top ten.

A note on this clone: Its recognized antigen is unknown. Base qualities are not recorded, but no much larger clone differs from it by a single base.

The receptor was derived from a man aged 70 or older with urothelial cancer. Recombination connected TRBV2 to TRBJ2-3, with TRBD2 matching 10 junction bases. Source: PBMCs, taken around atezolizumab (anti-PD-L1) treatment. This receptor has the CDR3 CASSDVGLASDTQYF. The nucleotide sequence reads TGTGCCAGCAGTGATGTGGGACTAGCGTCCGATACGCAGTATTTT.